The 10 T cell receptor beta chains reported below all come from one sample, sequenced in a study of shared clonotypes between healthy human individuals. Clones were sequenced by immunoSEQ multiplex PCR, and TCRdb holds only the in-frame ones, with some missing. The table lists 1.4 million to 1.5 million clones, 95% to 97% of them singletons. Sequenced sample: naive CD4+ T cells sorted from blood. Noted subset: CD45RA+ positively selected. Source of these receptors: a young man in good health.

The CDR3 coding sequence is TGTGCCTCCCGGAGCCAAGAGACCCAGTACTTC. Translation gives CASRSQETQYF. This chain connects TRBV30 to TRBJ2-5; D gene ambiguous. The germline V gene has CDR1 GTSNPN and CDR2 SVGIG (reference sequence). There are 11 residues in the CDR3. Between the trimmed V and J ends, which lost 7 bases and 1 base, there was a span of 7 bases.

V and J are TRBV19 and TRBJ1-3; D is possibly TRBD1 (6 bases). Germline V gives CDR1 LNHDA, CDR2 SQIVND (reference sequence). Trimming took off 8 bases at V and 0 bases at J, with 11 bases between the two ends. CDR3 length: 14 residues. CDR3 nucleotide sequence: TGTGCCAGTCGGGGGACACCCTCTGGAAACACCATATATTTT. It specifies CASRGTPSGNTIYF.

V gene TRBV9 combines with J gene TRBJ1-4; 7 nucleotides line up with TRBD1. This CDR3 is 15 amino acids long. With 3 bases clipped from V and 4 bases from J, the junction kept 6 bases outside the gene matches. Germline CDR1 and CDR2: SGDLS and YYNGEE. In DNA, the CDR3 is TGTGCCAGCAGCGGGGGGACAGCCTTTAATGAAAAACTGTTTTTT. This translates into CASSGGTAFNEKLFF.

J is TRBJ2-4 and V is TRBV6-6; maybe TRBD1 (5 bases). The V and J ends lost 4 bases and 0 bases respectively, with 13 bases between them. The CDR3 is 16 amino acids. Germline CDR1 is MNHNY and CDR2 is SVGAGI (reference sequence). The CDR3 bases are TGTGCCAGCAGTTTAAGTTCAGGGCTAGCCAAAAACATTCAGTACTTC. As protein: CASSLSSGLAKNIQYF.

The gene calls are TRBV18 and TRBJ2-7; 7 nucleotides match TRBD2. From germline, CDR1 is KGHSH and CDR2 LQKENI. This CDR3 has 14 amino acids. J lost 4 bases, V lost 3 bases, and 6 bases had no gene match. CDR3 region: CASSPAGLQYEQYF. As DNA, the CDR3 is TGTGCCAGCTCACCCGCGGGACTACAATACGAGCAGTACTTC.

The chain has TRBV7-2 and TRBJ1-2; 9 bases are a match to TRBD1. Looked up from germline, CDR1 is SGHTA and CDR2 is FQGNSA. The CDR3 has 15 amino acids. With 6 bases clipped from V and 8 bases from J, the junction kept 13 bases outside the gene matches. CDR3 residues: CASRPTSGTGYGYTF. The CDR3 DNA reads as TGTGCCAGCAGACCGACTTCCGGGACAGGGTACGGCTACACCTTC.

This sequence joins TRBV29-1 and TRBJ2-3, with D unclear. Per the germline V gene, CDR1 is SQVTM and CDR2 is ANQGSEA. This CDR3 contains 14 residues. V was shortened by 4 bases and J by 0 bases, with 11 bases between the two germline ends. The CDR3 nucleotides read TGCAGCGTTGTAGGAGCGCAAAGCACAGATACGCAGTATTTT. This sequence encodes CSVVGAQSTDTQYF.

This chain joins TRBV7-7 and TRBJ2-3; D is perhaps TRBD2 (6 bases). Germline CDR1 and CDR2: SSHAT and FNYEAQ (reference sequence). This CDR3 contains 15 residues. V was pared by 5 bases and J by 4 bases, with 16 bases between. The CDR3 reads CASSLGPPGADTQYF. The CDR3 DNA reads TGTGCCAGCAGCCTGGGGCCTCCGGGAGCAGATACGCAGTATTTT.

This chain uses TRBV4-1 with TRBJ1-5; possible D gene TRBD1, 6 bases. The germline CDR1 and CDR2 sequences are MGHRA and YSYEKL. The CDR3 runs 15 residues. The V end was cut by 0 bases, the J end by 10 bases, with 16 bases between. CDR3 nucleotide sequence: TGCGCCAGCAGCCAAGAGGGGGCAGGCCTCCGCCCCCAGCATTTT. This gives the protein CASSQEGAGLRPQHF.

The chain uses TRBV9 and TRBJ2-7; tentative D call: TRBD1 (6 bases). CDR1 and CDR2 (germline): SGDLS, YYNGEE. The V end was cut by 0 bases, the J end by 2 bases, with 9 bases between. This CDR3 spans 14 amino acids. CDR3 region: CASSVGTEAYEQYF. In DNA form, the CDR3 reads TGTGCCAGCAGCGTAGGGACAGAGGCCTACGAGCAGTACTTC.